The entry that follows covers one T cell receptor (beta chain) sequence. This specimen comes from a study of control samples from healthy donors and cancer patients. Sequencing was performed with immunoSEQ multiplex PCR; in TCRdb, only in-frame clones are kept and a portion is missing. The sample yields about 34,000 clones, around 83% seen once. V lost 6 bases and J lost 0, with 20 bases in between. Germline V gives CDR1 LGHDT, CDR2 YNNKEL (reference sequence). The CDR3 is 17 residues long. V and J are TRBV3-1 (or the pseudogene TRBV3-2) and TRBJ1-1; TRBD1 might be the D (6 bases). The origin of this receptor is a woman in her thirties or forties with lung cancer. Specimen: PBMCs. CDR3 residues: CASRGFMGGPVNTEAFF. CDR3 nucleotides: TGTGCCAGCAGGGGCTTTATGGGGGGCCCAGTGAACACTGAAGCTTTCTTT.